This T cell receptor beta chain appears in the sequencing data of a study of response to subunit inactivated influenza vaccine. TCRdb reanalysed the RT-PCR reads using MiXCR and keeps one entry per CDR3 protein. The sample carries hundreds of thousands of distinct CDR3 sequences, around 8% recorded once. The CDR3 runs 15 residues. Germline CDR1 SEHNR, CDR2 FQNEAQ (reference sequence). Trimming took 1 base from V and 5 from J, leaving 14 bases between them. The rearrangement links TRBV7-9 to TRBJ2-5, with D perhaps given as TRBD1 or TRBD2 (5 bases each). The receptor comes from a man aged 50-75 years who received an inactivated influenza vaccine. The sample in question was PBMCs from blood, obtained about 24 months after vaccination. CDR3 protein: CASSLGTTQRETQYF. In nucleotides, the CDR3 is TGTGCCAGCAGCTTAGGGACAACCCAGCGGGAGACCCAGTACTTC.